Listed here are 18 T cell receptor beta chains from one sample, sequenced in a study of OX40 agonist ivuxolimab in advanced cancers. Some clones are missing from TCRdb's copy, which holds only in-frame ones; the method was immunoSEQ multiplex PCR. The data contain approximately 60,000 clones, around 87% of them seen just once; the ten biggest clones take up 5% to 6%. The sequencing here drew on CD4+ or CD8+ T cells sorted from blood, taken in a trial of the OX40 agonist ivuxolimab. Receptor source: an adult with an advanced solid tumor such as melanoma, head and neck, liver or kidney cancer.

This chain links TRBV27 with TRBJ2-7, with 7 bases identical to TRBD2. The CDR3 runs to 15 residues. Germline trimming cut 4 bases from V and 7 bases from J; bases unmatched to any gene: 13. Germline lookup yields CDR1 MNHEY and CDR2 SMNVEV (reference sequence). The DNA of the CDR3 is TGTGCCAGCAGTTCGGGACTACTGATTCCGGGGGAGCAGTACTTC. Encoded protein: CASSSGLLIPGEQYF.

The chain combines TRBV7-2 with TRBJ1-1; D ambiguous. The CDR3 is 13 residues long. Germline values: CDR1 SGHTA, CDR2 FQGNSA. Trimming pared 5 bases from V and 0 bases from J, leaving 7 bases between. The CDR3 sequence is CASSPRMNTEAFF. The CDR3 region has the DNA TGTGCCAGCAGCCCCCGAATGAACACTGAAGCTTTCTTT.

This clone has only a few counts. The chain employs TRBV6-1 and TRBJ1-5, with 8 nucleotides matching TRBD1. CDR1 is MNHNS and CDR2 is SASEGT in the germline V gene. V shed 6 bases and J 7 bases; nucleotides not matched to a gene: 8. The CDR3 loop spans 14 amino acids. CDR3 loop: CASRTGQGGQPQHF. CDR3 bases: TGTGCCAGCAGGACCGGACAGGGAGGACAGCCCCAGCATTTT.

This chain links TRBV6-6 with TRBJ2-5; 11 nucleotides agree with TRBD2. This CDR3 contains 15 residues. Germline CDR1 is MNHNY and CDR2 is SVGAGI (reference sequence). After removal of 6 bases from V and 2 bases from J, the junction contained 5 bases not matched to a gene. The CDR3 DNA follows: TGTGCCAGCAGCACGGGACTAGCGGTACAAGAGACCCAGTACTTC. This sequence encodes CASSTGLAVQETQYF.

Note on this clone: One junction end does not reproduce the germline sequence, and a read error may be involved. The V gene is TRBV28, the J gene TRBJ2-7; 12 nucleotides match TRBD2. The germline V gene has CDR1 MDHEN and CDR2 SYDVKM. CDR3 length equals 15 residues. CDR3 in DNA: TGTGCCAGCAGTCGACCTAGCGGGAGGGCCTACGAGCGGTACTTC. As protein: CASSRPSGRAYERYF.

The chain is built from TRBV7-8 and TRBJ2-3, with 14 bases aligning to TRBD2. The ends lost 5 bases at V and 8 bases at J; junction bases unmatched: 12. Germline V lookup: CDR1 SGHVS, CDR2 FQNEAQ. This CDR3 is built from 17 residues. CDR3 sequence: CASSPPLGLAGGGTQYF. CDR3 nucleotide sequence: TGTGCCAGCAGCCCTCCACTTGGACTAGCGGGAGGAGGTACGCAGTATTTT. Full variable domain (remainder filled in from reference TRBV7-8 and TRBJ2-3): GAGVSQSPRYKVAKRGQDVALRCDPISGHVSLFWYQQALGQGPEFLTYFQNEAQLDKSGLPSDRFFAERPEGSVSTLKIQRTQQEDSAVYLCASSPPLGLAGGGTQYFGPGTRLTVL.

The gene calls are TRBV6-1 and TRBJ1-5; TRBD1 aligns across 8 bases. J was trimmed by 1 base and V by 4 bases; bases with no gene match: 6. Germline V gene data show CDR1 as MNHNS and CDR2 as SASEGT. The CDR3 runs 16 residues. CDR3 nucleotides: TGTGCCAGCAGTGCGTGGACAGGGCTGAGCAATCAGCCCCAGCATTTT. It translates to CASSAWTGLSNQPQHF.

The chain carries TRBV18 and TRBJ1-4; TRBD1 matches at 9 bases. Trimming cost V 8 bases and J 7 bases; bases outside gene matches: 5. From germline, CDR1 is KGHSH and CDR2 LQKENI. This CDR3 has 13 residues. The chain's CDR3 is CASAGTGIEKLFF. Here the CDR3 DNA reads TGTGCCAGCGCCGGGACAGGGATTGAAAAACTGTTTTTT.

V gene TRBV2 combines with J gene TRBJ2-3, with TRBD1 as a possible D gene (6 bases). The CDR3 has 15 amino acids. With 8 bases removed from V and 1 base from J, the gap between germline ends came to 16 bases. Germline lookup yields CDR1 SNHLY and CDR2 FYNNEI. The CDR3 reads CASEAGTPRTDTQYF. For the CDR3, the DNA is TGTGCCAGCGAGGCTGGGACACCTCGCACAGATACGCAGTATTTT.

V and J are TRBV5-6 and TRBJ2-5; D is unclear. CDR1 is SGHDT and CDR2 is YYEEEE in the germline V gene. Trimming removed 1 base at V and 0 bases at J, with 4 bases between. The CDR3 length is 13 residues. The CDR3 DNA reads TGTGCCAGCAGCTTGACGGACCAAGAGACCCAGTACTTC. As protein: CASSLTDQETQYF.

In nucleotides, the CDR3 is TGTGCCAGCAGAACTTACCTGCGGGGCACTGAAGCTTTCTTT. Translating gives CASRTYLRGTEAFF. This chain links TRBV28 with TRBJ1-1; no firm D call. Germline V CDR1 and CDR2: MDHEN, SYDVKM. Trimming removed 6 bases at V and 4 bases at J, with 15 bases between. The CDR3 runs to 14 residues.

This clone was detected once. CDR3 in amino acids: CASSLWGITDTQYF. The CDR3, as DNA: TGCGCCAGCAGCTTGTGGGGTATCACAGATACGCAGTATTTT. The rearrangement uses TRBV5-1 and TRBJ2-3; D not certain. The CDR3 runs 14 residues. In germline, CDR1 is SGHRS, CDR2 YFSETQ. Deletions cut 1 base from V and 2 bases from J, with 8 bases between.

The genes are TRBV15 and TRBJ1-5; TRBD1 matches at 12 bases. From germline, CDR1 is LNHNV and CDR2 YYDKDF (reference sequence). The CDR3 is made up of 16 amino acids. V shed 3 bases, J shed 6 bases, and the junction held 6 bases outside the gene matches. CDR3 sequence (DNA): TGTGCCACCAGCAGGGGACAGGGGGCGCAGGGTCAGCCCCAGCATTTT. Translated, it gives CATSRGQGAQGQPQHF.

This chain uses TRBV4-1 with TRBJ2-4; TRBD1 agrees at 9 bases. Per the germline V gene, CDR1 is MGHRA and CDR2 is YSYEKL. The CDR3 consists of 19 residues. J gave up 1 base and V 5 bases, and 15 bases lay outside the gene matches. Here the CDR3 DNA reads TGCGCCAGCAGCGACGGGGGGACAGGGAGAAAAATTGCCAAAAACATTCAGTACTTC. Translated: CASSDGGTGRKIAKNIQYF.

By proportion, this clone is medium-sized. V is TRBV6-5 and J is TRBJ2-7; 8 bases are shared with TRBD1. V dropped 6 bases and J dropped 0; count of bases not matched to a gene: 4. The germline V gene encodes CDR1 MNHEY and CDR2 SVGAGI. The CDR3 has 14 residues. The chain's CDR3 is CASRRQGYSYEQYF. Written as DNA, the CDR3 is TGTGCCAGCAGGCGACAGGGGTACTCCTACGAGCAGTACTTC.

The sample holds one count of this clone. The chain recombines TRBV19 with TRBJ1-5; tentative D call: TRBD1 (5 bases). This CDR3 has 14 amino acids. CDR1 is LNHDA, CDR2 SQIVND, per germline (reference sequence). The germline V and J ends were trimmed by 3 bases and 6 bases, with 12 bases remaining between them. CDR3: CASSMGGRGQPQHF. The CDR3 nucleotides read TGTGCCAGTAGTATGGGGGGTAGAGGTCAGCCCCAGCATTTT.

The V gene is TRBV5-1, the J gene TRBJ2-1; TRBD2 aligns across 8 bases. Germline trimming cut 1 base from V and 14 bases from J; bases unmatched to any gene: 8. From germline, CDR1 is SGHRS and CDR2 YFSETQ. This CDR3 is 13 amino acids long. The CDR3 DNA sequence: TGCGCCAGCAGCTTGAATGTCGGGGGGGAGGAGTTCTTC. Its translation: CASSLNVGGEEFF.

This clone was seen once. This chain joins TRBV4-1 and TRBJ2-7, with 8 nucleotides matching TRBD2. The V segment lost 1 base and the J segment 3 bases; nucleotides outside the gene matches: 5. CDR3 length equals 15 residues. Germline V gene data show CDR1 as MGHRA and CDR2 as YSYEKL. The CDR3 DNA is TGCGCCAGCAGCCAAGGTTGGGGACTAGTCTACGAGCAGTACTTC. Translating it yields CASSQGWGLVYEQYF.